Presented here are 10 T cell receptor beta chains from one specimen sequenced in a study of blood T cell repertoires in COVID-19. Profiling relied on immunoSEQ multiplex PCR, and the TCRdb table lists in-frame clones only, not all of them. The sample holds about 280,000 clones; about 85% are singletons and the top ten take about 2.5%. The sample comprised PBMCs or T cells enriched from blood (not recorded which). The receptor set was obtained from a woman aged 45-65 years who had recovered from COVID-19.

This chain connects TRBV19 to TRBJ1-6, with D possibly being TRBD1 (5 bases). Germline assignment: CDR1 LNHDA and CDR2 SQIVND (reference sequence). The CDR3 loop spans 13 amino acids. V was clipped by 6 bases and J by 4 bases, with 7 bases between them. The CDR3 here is CASRDIYNSPLHF. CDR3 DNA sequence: TGTGCCAGTAGGGACATTTATAATTCACCCCTCCACTTT.

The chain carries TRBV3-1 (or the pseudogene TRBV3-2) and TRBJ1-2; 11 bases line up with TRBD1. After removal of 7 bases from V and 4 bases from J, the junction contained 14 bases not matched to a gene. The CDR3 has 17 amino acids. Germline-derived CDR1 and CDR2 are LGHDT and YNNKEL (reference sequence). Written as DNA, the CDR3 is TGTGCCAGCACCATTGGGACAGGGGGTTTTTTTAGCTATGGCTACACCTTC. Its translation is CASTIGTGGFFSYGYTF.

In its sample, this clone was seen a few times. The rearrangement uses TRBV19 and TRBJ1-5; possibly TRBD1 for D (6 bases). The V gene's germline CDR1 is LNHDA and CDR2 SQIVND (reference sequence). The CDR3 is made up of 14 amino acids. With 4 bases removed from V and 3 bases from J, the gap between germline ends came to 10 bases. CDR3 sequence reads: CASSNRDNNQPQHF. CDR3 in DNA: TGTGCCAGTAGTAACCGGGACAACAATCAGCCCCAGCATTTT.

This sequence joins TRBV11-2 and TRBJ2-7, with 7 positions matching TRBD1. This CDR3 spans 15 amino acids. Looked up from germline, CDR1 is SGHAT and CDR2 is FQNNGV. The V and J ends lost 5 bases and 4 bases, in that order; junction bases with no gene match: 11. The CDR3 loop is CASSRQGQGLYEQYF. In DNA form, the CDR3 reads TGTGCCAGCAGCAGACAGGGACAAGGACTTTACGAGCAGTACTTC.

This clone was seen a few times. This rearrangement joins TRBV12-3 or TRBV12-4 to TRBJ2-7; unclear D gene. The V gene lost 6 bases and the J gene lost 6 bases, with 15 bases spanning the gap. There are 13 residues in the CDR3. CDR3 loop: CASSLSWAREQYF. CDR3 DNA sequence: TGTGCCAGCAGCTTGAGTTGGGCTCGCGAGCAGTACTTC.

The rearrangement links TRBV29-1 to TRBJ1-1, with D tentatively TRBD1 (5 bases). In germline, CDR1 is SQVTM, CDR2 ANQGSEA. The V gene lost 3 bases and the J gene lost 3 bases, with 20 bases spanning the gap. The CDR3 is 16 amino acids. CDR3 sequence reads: CSVDKGVGGRDTEAFF. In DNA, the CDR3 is TGCAGCGTTGATAAGGGCGTGGGGGGTCGGGACACTGAAGCTTTCTTT.

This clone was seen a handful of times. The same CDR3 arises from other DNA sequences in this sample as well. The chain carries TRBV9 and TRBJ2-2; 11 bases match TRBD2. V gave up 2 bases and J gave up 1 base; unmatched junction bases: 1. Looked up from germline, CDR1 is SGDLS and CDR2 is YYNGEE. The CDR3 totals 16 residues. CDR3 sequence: CASSVGTSGNTGELFF. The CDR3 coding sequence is TGTGCCAGCAGCGTCGGGACTAGCGGGAACACCGGGGAGCTGTTTTTT.

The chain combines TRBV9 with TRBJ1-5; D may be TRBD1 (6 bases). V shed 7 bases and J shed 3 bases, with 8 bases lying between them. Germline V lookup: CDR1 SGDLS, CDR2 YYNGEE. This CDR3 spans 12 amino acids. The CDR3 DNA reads TGTGCCAGCGGACAGACCAATCAGCCCCAGCATTTT. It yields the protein CASGQTNQPQHF.

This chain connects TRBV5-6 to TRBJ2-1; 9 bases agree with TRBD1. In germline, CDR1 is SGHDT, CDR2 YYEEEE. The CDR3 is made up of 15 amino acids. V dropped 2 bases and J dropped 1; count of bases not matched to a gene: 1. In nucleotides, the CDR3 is TGTGCCAGCAGCTTCGGGACAGGGTCCTACAATGAGCAGTTCTTC. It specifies CASSFGTGSYNEQFF.

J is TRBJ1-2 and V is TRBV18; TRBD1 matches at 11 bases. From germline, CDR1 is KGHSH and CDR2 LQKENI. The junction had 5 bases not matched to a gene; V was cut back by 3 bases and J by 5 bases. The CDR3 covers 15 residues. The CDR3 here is CASSPLDRGQYGYTF. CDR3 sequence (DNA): TGTGCCAGCTCACCCTTGGACAGGGGGCAATATGGCTACACCTTC. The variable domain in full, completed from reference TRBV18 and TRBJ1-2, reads NAGVMQNPRHLVRRRGQEARLRCSPMKGHSHVYWYRQLPEEGLKFMVYLQKENIIDESGMPKERFSAEFPKEGPSILRIQQVVRGDSAAYFCASSPLDRGQYGYTFGSGTRLTVV.